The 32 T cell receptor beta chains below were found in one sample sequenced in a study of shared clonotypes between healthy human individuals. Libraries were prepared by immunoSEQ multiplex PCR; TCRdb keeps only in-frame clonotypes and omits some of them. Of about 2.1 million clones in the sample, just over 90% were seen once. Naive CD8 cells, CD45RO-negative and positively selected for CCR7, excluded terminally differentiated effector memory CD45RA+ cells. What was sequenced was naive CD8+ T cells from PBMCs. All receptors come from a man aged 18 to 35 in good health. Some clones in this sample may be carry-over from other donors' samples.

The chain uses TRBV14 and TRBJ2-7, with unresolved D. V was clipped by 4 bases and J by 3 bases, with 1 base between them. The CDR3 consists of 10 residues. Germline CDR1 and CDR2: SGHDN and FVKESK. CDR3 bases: TGTGCCAGCAGCCTCTACGAGCAGTACTTC. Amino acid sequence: CASSLYEQYF.

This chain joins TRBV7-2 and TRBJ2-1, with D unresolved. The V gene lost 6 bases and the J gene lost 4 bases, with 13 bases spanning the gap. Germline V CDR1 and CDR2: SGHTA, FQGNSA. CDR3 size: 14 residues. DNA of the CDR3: TGTGCCAGCAGATTGACGGATTTTTACAATGAGCAGTTCTTC. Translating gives CASRLTDFYNEQFF. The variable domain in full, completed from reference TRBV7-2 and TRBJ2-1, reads GAGVSQSPSNKVTEKGKDVELRCDPISGHTALYWYRQSLGQGLEFLIYFQGNSAPDKSGLPSDRFSAERTGGSVSTLTIQRTQQEDSAVYLCASRLTDFYNEQFFGPGTRLTVL.

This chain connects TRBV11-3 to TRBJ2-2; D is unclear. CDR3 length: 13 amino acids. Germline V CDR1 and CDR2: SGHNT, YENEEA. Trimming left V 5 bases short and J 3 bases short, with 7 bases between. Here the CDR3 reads CASSGYHTGELFF. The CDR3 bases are TGTGCCAGCAGCGGGTATCACACCGGGGAGCTGTTTTTT.

The CDR3 DNA reads TGTGCCAGCAGCCCGGACAGGGCTCCCGAGCAGTACTTC. This sequence encodes CASSPDRAPEQYF. The V call is TRBV6-6, the J call TRBJ2-7; 8 nucleotides line up with TRBD1. Germline CDR1 is MNHNY and CDR2 is SVGAGI (reference sequence). The CDR3 length is 13 residues. With V trimmed by 6 bases and J by 6 bases, 7 bases remained unmatched.

The CDR3 here is CASRPTGRNEQFF. As DNA, the CDR3 is TGCGCCAGCAGACCGACAGGGAGGAATGAGCAGTTCTTC. This chain uses TRBV4-1 with TRBJ2-1; D might be TRBD1 (7 bases). The CDR3 is made up of 13 amino acids. Per germline, CDR1 MGHRA and CDR2 YSYEKL. V lost 6 bases and J 7 bases, leaving 13 bases between the germline ends.

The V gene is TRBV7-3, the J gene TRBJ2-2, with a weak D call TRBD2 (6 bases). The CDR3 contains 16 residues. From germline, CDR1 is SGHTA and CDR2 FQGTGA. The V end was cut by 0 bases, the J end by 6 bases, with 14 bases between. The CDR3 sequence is CASSLTGGTTAGELFF. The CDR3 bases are TGTGCCAGCAGCTTAACGGGGGGAACAACCGCCGGGGAGCTGTTTTTT.

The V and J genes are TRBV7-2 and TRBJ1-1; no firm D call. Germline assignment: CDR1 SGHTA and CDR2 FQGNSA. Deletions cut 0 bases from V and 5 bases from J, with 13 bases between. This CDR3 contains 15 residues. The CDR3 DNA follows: TGTGCCAGCAGCTTAGCGTCCCGGGGTTGGACTGAAGCTTTCTTT. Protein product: CASSLASRGWTEAFF.

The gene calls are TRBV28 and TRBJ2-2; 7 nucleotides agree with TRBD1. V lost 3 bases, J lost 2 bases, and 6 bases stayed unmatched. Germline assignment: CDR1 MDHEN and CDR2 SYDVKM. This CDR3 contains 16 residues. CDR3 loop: CASSFFQGENTGELFF. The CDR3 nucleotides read TGTGCCAGCAGTTTCTTCCAGGGGGAAAACACCGGGGAGCTGTTTTTT. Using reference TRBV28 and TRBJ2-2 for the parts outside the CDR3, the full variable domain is DVKVTQSSRYLVKRTGEKVFLECVQDMDHENMFWYRQDPGLGLRLIYFSYDVKMKEKGDIPEGYSVSREKKERFSLILESASTNQTSMYLCASSFFQGENTGELFFGEGSRLTVL.

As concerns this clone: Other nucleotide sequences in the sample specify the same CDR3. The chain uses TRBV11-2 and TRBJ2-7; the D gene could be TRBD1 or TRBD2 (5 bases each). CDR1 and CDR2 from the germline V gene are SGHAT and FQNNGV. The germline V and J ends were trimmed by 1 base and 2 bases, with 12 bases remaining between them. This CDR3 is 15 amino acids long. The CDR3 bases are TGTGCCAGCAGCTTAGGAGCAGGGACGCCCTACGAGCAGTACTTC. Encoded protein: CASSLGAGTPYEQYF.

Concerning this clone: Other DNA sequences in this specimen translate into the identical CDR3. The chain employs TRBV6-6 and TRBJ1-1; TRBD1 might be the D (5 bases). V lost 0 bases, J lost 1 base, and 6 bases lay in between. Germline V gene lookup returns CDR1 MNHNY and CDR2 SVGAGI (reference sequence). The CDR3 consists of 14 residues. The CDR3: CASSYSGENTEAFF. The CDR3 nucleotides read TGTGCCAGCAGTTACTCGGGGGAGAACACTGAAGCTTTCTTT.

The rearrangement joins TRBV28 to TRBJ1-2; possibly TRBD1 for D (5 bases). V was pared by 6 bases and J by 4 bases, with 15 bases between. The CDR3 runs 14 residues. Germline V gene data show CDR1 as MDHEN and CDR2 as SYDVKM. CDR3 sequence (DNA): TGTGCCAGCAGAAATACAGGAGAGAGCTATGGCTACACCTTC. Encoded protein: CASRNTGESYGYTF.

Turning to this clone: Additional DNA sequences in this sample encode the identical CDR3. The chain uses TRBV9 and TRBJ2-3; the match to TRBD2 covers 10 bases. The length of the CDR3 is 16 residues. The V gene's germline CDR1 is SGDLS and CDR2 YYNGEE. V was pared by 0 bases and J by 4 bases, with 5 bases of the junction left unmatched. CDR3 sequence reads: CASSVGASGSADTQYF. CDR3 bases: TGTGCCAGCAGCGTAGGGGCTAGCGGGAGTGCAGATACGCAGTATTTT.

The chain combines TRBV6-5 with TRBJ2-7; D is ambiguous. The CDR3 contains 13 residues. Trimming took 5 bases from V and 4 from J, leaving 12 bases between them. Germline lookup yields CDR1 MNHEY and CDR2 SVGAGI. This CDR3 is CASSISIWYEQYF. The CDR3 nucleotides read TGTGCCAGCAGTATTAGTATTTGGTACGAGCAGTACTTC.

CDR3 sequence reads: CASSSEREETYEQYF. The CDR3 DNA reads TGTGCCAGCAGCTCGGAGCGGGAGGAAACCTACGAGCAGTACTTC. The V gene is TRBV5-6, the J gene TRBJ2-7; 9 positions match TRBD2. V trimming: 3 bases; J trimming: 2 bases; junction bases outside the gene matches: 6. Germline values: CDR1 SGHDT, CDR2 YYEEEE. The CDR3 totals 15 residues.

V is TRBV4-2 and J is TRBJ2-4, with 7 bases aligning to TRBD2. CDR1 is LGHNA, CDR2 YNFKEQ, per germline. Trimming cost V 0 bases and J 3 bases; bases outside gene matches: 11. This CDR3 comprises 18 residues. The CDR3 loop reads CASSQDQVASGDKNIQYF. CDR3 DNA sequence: TGTGCCAGCAGCCAAGATCAGGTGGCTAGCGGAGACAAAAACATTCAGTACTTC.

The CDR3 DNA reads as TGTGCCAGCAGCTACTCCCGGGGGGGCTTCACCGGGGAGCTGTTTTTT. Amino acid sequence: CASSYSRGGFTGELFF. The rearrangement links TRBV7-8 to TRBJ2-2; 8 bases are shared with TRBD2. Germline V CDR1 and CDR2: SGHVS, FQNEAQ. The length of the CDR3 is 16 residues. V lost 4 bases to trimming and J lost 4 bases; unmatched junction nucleotides: 8.

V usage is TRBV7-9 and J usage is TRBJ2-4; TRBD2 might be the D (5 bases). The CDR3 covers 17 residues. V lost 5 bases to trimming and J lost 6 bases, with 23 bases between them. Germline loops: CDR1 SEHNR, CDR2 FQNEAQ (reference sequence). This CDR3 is CASSPTWTGISGNIQYF. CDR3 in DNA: TGTGCCAGCAGCCCGACCTGGACCGGGATATCCGGAAACATTCAGTACTTC.

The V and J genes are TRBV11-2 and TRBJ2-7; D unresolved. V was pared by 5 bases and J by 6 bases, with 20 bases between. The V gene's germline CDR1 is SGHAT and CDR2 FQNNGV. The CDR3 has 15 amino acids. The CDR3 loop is CASSKPGAYGIEQYF. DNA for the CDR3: TGTGCCAGCAGCAAACCAGGAGCTTACGGTATCGAGCAGTACTTC.

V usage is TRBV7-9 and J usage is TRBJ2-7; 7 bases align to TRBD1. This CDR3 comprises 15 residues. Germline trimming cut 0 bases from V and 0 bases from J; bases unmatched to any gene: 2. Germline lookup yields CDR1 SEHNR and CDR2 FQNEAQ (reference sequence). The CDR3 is CASSLAGDSSYEQYF. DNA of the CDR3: TGTGCCAGCAGCTTAGCTGGGGACAGCTCCTACGAGCAGTACTTC.

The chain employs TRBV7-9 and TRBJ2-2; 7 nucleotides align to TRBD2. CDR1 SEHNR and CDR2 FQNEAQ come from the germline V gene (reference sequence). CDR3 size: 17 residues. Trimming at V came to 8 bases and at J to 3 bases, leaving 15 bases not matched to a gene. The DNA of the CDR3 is TGTGCCAGCTCCCCTTTCGGCGGGAGAGCTGACACCGGGGAGCTGTTTTTT. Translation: CASSPFGGRADTGELFF.

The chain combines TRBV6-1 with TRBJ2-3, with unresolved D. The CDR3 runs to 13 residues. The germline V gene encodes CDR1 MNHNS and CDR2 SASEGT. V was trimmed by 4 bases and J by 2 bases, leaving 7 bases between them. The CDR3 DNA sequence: TGTGCCAGCAGTGGGGCACACACAGATACGCAGTATTTT. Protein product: CASSGAHTDTQYF.

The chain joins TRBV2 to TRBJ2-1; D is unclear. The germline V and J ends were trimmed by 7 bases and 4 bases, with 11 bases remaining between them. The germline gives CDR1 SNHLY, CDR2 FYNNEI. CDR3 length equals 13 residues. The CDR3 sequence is CASKEQDYNEQFF. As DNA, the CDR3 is TGTGCCAGCAAGGAGCAAGATTACAATGAGCAGTTCTTC.

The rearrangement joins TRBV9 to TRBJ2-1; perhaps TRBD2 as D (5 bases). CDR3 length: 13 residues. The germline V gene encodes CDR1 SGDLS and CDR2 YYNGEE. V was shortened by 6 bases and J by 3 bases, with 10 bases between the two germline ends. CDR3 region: CASNGGLYNEQFF. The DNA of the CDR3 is TGTGCCAGCAATGGCGGACTCTACAATGAGCAGTTCTTC.

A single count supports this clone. CDR3 protein: CASSDGAGGEKLFF. Written as DNA, the CDR3 is TGTGCCAGCAGTGATGGGGCAGGGGGGGAAAAACTGTTTTTT. The J gene is TRBJ1-4, the V gene TRBV25-1; 7 bases align to TRBD1. The germline V gene encodes CDR1 MGHDK and CDR2 SYGVNS. The CDR3 spans 14 residues. V shed 3 bases, J shed 8 bases, and the junction held 6 bases outside the gene matches.

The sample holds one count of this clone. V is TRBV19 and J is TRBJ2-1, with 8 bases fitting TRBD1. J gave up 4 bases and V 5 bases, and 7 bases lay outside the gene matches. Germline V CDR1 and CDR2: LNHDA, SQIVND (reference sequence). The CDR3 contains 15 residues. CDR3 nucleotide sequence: TGTGCCAGTAGTTTCCGGACAGGGTCATACAATGAGCAGTTCTTC. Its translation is CASSFRTGSYNEQFF.

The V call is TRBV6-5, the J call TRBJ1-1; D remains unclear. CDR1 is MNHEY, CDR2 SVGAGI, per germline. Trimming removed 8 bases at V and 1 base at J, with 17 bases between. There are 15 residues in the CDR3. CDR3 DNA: TGTGCCAGCCAAAATGGGTTACTCACGAACACTGAAGCTTTCTTT. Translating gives CASQNGLLTNTEAFF.

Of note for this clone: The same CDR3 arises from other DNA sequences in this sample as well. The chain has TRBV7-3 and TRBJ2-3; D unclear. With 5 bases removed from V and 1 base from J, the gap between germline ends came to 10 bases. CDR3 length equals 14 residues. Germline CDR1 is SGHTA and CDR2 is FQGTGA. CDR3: CASSPGGGTDTQYF. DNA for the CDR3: TGTGCCAGCAGCCCCGGTGGGGGCACAGATACGCAGTATTTT.

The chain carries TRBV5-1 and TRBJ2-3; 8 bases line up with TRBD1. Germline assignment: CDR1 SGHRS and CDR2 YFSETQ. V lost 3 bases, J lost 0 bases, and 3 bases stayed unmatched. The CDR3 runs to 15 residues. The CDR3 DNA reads TGCGCCAGCAGCTGGCAGGGGGCTAGCACAGATACGCAGTATTTT. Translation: CASSWQGASTDTQYF.

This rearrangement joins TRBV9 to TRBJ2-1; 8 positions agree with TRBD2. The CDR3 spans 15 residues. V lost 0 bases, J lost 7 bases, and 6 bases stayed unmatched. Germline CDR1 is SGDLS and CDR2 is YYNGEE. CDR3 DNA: TGTGCCAGCAGCGTAGCTCTAGCGGGCATTAATGAGCAGTTCTTC. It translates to CASSVALAGINEQFF.

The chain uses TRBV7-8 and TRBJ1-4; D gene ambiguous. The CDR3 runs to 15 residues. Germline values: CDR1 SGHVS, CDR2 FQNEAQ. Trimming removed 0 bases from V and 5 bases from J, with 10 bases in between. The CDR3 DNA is TGTGCCAGCAGCTTAGCCCTAGACCGCAATGAAAAACTGTTTTTT. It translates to CASSLALDRNEKLFF.

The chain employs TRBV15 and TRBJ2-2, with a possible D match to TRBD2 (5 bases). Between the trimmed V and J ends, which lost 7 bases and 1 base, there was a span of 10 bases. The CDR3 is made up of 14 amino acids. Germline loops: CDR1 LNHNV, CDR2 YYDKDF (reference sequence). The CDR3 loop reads CATKERRNTGELFF. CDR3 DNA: TGTGCCACCAAGGAGCGGAGGAACACCGGGGAGCTGTTTTTT.

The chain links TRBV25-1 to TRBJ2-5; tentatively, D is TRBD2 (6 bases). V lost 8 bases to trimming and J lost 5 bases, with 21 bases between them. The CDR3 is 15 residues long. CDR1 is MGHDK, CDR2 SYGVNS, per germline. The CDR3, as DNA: TGTGCCAGCCGGTGGGGACGGGGGAGCGTGGAGACCCAGTACTTC. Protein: CASRWGRGSVETQYF.